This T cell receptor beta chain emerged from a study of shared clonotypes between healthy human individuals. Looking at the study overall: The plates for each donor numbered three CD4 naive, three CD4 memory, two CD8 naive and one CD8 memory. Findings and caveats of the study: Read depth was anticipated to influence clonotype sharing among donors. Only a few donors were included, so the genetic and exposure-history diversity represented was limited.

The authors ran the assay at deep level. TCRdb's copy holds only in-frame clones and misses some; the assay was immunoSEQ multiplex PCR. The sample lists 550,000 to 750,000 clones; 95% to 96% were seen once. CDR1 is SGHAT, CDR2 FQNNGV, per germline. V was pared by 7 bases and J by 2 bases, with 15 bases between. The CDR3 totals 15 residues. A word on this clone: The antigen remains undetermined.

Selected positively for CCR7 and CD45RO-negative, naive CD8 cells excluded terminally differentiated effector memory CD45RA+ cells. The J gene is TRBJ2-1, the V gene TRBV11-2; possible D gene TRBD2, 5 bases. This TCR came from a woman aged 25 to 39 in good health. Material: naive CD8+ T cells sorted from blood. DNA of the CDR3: TGTGCCAGCAACGTCCGGCGGGCTCCCTACAATGAGCAGTTCTTC. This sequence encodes CASNVRRAPYNEQFF.